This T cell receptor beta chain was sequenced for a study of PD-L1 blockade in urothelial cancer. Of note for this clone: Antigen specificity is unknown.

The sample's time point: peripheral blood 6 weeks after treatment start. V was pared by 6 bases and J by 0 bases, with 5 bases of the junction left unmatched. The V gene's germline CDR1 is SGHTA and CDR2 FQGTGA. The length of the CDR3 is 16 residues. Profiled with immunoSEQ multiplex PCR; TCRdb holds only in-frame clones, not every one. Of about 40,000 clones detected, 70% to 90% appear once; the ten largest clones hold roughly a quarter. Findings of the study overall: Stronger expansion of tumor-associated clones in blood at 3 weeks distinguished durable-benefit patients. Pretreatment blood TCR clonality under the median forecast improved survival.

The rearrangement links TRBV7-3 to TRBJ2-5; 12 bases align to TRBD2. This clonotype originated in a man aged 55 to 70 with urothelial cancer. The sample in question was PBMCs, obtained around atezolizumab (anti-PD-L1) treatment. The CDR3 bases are TGTGCCAGCAGTCCCTGGACTAGCGGGAACCAAGAGACCCAGTACTTC. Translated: CASSPWTSGNQETQYF.